Presented here are 13 T cell receptor beta chains from one specimen sequenced in a study of blood T cell repertoires in COVID-19 (dated by TCRdb to about 2020). Library construction relied on the immunoSEQ multiplex PCR assay. TCRdb obtained this table from immuneACCESS and retained in-frame rearrangements with V and J assigned. These tables miss some clones; where compared with another copy, unresolved V genes account for less than half of the shortfall, and the remainder is unexplained. The sample yields 250,000 to 300,000 clones; 80% to 85% were counted once. The top ten constitute about 3.4% of the sample. Sequenced: PBMCs or T cells enriched from blood (not recorded which). The origin of the receptors is a man aged 45-65 years who had recovered from COVID-19.

This clone has a single count. The chain is built from TRBV7-2 and TRBJ2-7; 8 nucleotides line up with TRBD2. The CDR3 is made up of 14 amino acids. Trimming removed 2 bases from V and 4 bases from J; junction bases left unmatched: 4. Germline CDR1 is SGHTA and CDR2 is FQGNSA. CDR3 nucleotide sequence: TGTGCCAGCAGCTTAATCCCGGGAGGGTACGAGCAGTACTTC. Its translation is CASSLIPGGYEQYF. The full variable domain, completed using reference TRBV7-2 and TRBJ2-7, is GAGVSQSPSNKVTEKGKDVELRCDPISGHTALYWYRQSLGQGLEFLIYFQGNSAPDKSGLPSDRFSAERTGGSVSTLTIQRTQQEDSAVYLCASSLIPGGYEQYFGPGTRLTVT.

This chain links TRBV24-1 with TRBJ2-1; D gene unclear. Germline V CDR1 and CDR2: KGHDR, SFDVKD. With 7 bases removed from V and 5 bases from J, the gap between germline ends came to 5 bases. This CDR3 contains 11 residues. The CDR3 DNA is TGTGCCACCAGAATAAACAATGAGCAGTTCTTC. It is translated as CATRINNEQFF.

V gene TRBV4-2 combines with J gene TRBJ2-7; the match to TRBD2 covers 7 bases. Germline values: CDR1 LGHNA, CDR2 YNFKEQ. J lost 3 bases, V lost 5 bases, and 7 bases had no gene match. This CDR3 contains 14 residues. DNA of the CDR3: TGTGCCAGCAGCACAGGTGGGACTATCTACGAGCAGTACTTC. It is translated as CASSTGGTIYEQYF.

V gene TRBV19 combines with J gene TRBJ1-2, with a tentative D call TRBD1 (5 bases). This CDR3 has 13 amino acids. V was pared by 7 bases and J by 8 bases, with 17 bases between. Germline V gene data show CDR1 as LNHDA and CDR2 as SQIVND (reference sequence). The CDR3 loop is CASIPTSGSGYTF. CDR3 sequence (DNA): TGTGCCAGTATCCCCACTTCAGGGTCGGGCTACACCTTC.

The table lists this clone with a few counts. The CDR3 reads CASSFPPGGNQFF. In DNA, the CDR3 is TGTGCCAGCAGTTTCCCGCCGGGGGGAAACCAGTTCTTC. This chain links TRBV28 with TRBJ2-1, with 7 bases lining up with TRBD2. The V gene's germline CDR1 is MDHEN and CDR2 SYDVKM. This CDR3 comprises 13 residues. V was clipped by 3 bases and J by 13 bases; unmatched bases: 9.

The rearrangement links TRBV7-8 to TRBJ1-4; D might be TRBD1 (5 bases). V was clipped by 1 base and J by 3 bases, with 9 bases between them. Germline values: CDR1 SGHVS, CDR2 FQNEAQ. The CDR3 covers 15 residues. CDR3 sequence reads: CASSLGGGANEKLFF. CDR3 bases: TGTGCCAGCAGCTTAGGGGGGGGTGCTAATGAAAAACTGTTTTTT.

This clone was recorded only once. The CDR3 DNA sequence: TGTGCCAGCAGCGAGGACAGGGGGCGTGAAGCTTTCTTT. Protein product: CASSEDRGREAFF. The J gene is TRBJ1-1, the V gene TRBV9; 11 nucleotides align to TRBD1. The junction had 2 bases not matched to a gene; V was cut back by 3 bases and J by 7 bases. Germline CDR1 is SGDLS and CDR2 is YYNGEE. The CDR3 consists of 13 residues.

This clone was detected once. J is TRBJ2-2 and V is TRBV7-3, with a possible D match to TRBD2 (5 bases). The CDR3 runs to 16 residues. V lost 3 bases, J lost 0 bases, and 11 bases lay in between. The germline CDR1 and CDR2 sequences are SGHTA and FQGTGA. CDR3 sequence (DNA): TGTGCCAGCAGCTTGATGAGCGGCTCGAACACCGGGGAGCTGTTTTTT. This translates into CASSLMSGSNTGELFF.

This sequence joins TRBV24-1 and TRBJ2-5; 14 bases line up with TRBD2. V shed 4 bases and J 1 base; nucleotides not matched to a gene: 4. From germline, CDR1 is KGHDR and CDR2 SFDVKD. The CDR3 loop spans 17 amino acids. This CDR3 is CATSEGLAGASQETQYF. The CDR3 coding sequence is TGTGCCACCAGTGAGGGACTAGCGGGGGCCTCCCAAGAGACCCAGTACTTC.

The J gene is TRBJ1-4, the V gene TRBV2; 9 nucleotides agree with TRBD1. The J segment lost 8 bases and the V segment lost 6 bases, leaving 10 bases of the junction unmatched. Germline CDR1 SNHLY, CDR2 FYNNEI. This CDR3 region has 15 residues. In DNA, the CDR3 is TGTGCCAGCAGACAAAGGACAGGGGAAACAGAAAAACTGTTTTTT. Protein: CASRQRTGETEKLFF.

The chain carries TRBV5-6 and TRBJ1-2; 9 nucleotides match TRBD1. The CDR3 has 14 residues. Losses at the gene ends were 2 bases for V and 5 bases for J; bases not matched to a gene: 4. CDR1 is SGHDT and CDR2 is YYEEEE in the germline V gene. The CDR3 nucleotides read TGTGCCAGCAGCTTAGGGACAGGGTTTTATGGCTACACCTTC. It specifies CASSLGTGFYGYTF.

This clone was recorded once. This rearrangement joins TRBV30 to TRBJ2-3, with 7 bases aligning to TRBD2. Germline CDR1 GTSNPN, CDR2 SVGIG (reference sequence). The J segment lost 6 bases and the V segment lost 0 bases, leaving 3 bases of the junction unmatched. The CDR3 extends over 13 amino acids. The CDR3 reads CAWSVAGGDTQYF. CDR3 DNA: TGTGCCTGGAGTGTAGCCGGGGGGGATACGCAGTATTTT.

This rearrangement joins TRBV11-2 to TRBJ1-2; no definite D call. CDR1 and CDR2 (germline): SGHAT, FQNNGV. V lost 0 bases, J lost 4 bases, and 6 bases lay in between. CDR3 length: 13 residues. DNA for the CDR3: TGTGCCAGCAGCTTAGAAACAGTCTATGGCTACACCTTC. Encoded protein: CASSLETVYGYTF. The full variable domain, in which reference TRBV11-2 and TRBJ1-2 provide the parts outside the CDR3, is EAGVAQSPRYKIIEKRQSVAFWCNPISGHATLYWYQQILGQGPKLLIQFQNNGVVDDSQLPKDRFSAERLKGVDSTLKIQPAKLEDSAVYLCASSLETVYGYTFGSGTRLTVV.